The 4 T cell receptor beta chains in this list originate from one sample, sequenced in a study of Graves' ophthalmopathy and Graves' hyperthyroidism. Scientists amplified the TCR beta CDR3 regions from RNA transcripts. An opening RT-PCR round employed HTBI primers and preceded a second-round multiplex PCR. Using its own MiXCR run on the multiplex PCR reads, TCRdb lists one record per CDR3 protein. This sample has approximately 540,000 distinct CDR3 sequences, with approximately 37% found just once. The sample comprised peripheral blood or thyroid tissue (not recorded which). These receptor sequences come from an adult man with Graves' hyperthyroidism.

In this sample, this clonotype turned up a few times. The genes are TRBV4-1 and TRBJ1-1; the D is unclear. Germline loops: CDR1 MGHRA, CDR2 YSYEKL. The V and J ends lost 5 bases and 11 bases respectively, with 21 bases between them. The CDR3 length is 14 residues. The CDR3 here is CASSSPRAEKSAFF. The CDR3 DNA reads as TGCGCCAGCAGCTCTCCGAGAGCCGAAAAGAGCGCTTTCTTT.

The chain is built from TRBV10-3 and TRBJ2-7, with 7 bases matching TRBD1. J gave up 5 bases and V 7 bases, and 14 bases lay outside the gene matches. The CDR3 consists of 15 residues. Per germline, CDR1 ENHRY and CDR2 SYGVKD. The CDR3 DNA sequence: TGTGCCATCACCCCGGACAGGAGTACGAAGGACGAGCAGTACTTC. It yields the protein CAITPDRSTKDEQYF.

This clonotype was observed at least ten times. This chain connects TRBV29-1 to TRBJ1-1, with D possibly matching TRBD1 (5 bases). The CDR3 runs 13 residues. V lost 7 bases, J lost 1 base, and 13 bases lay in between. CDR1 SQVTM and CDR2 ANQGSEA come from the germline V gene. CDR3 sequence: CSAKKGQNTEAFF. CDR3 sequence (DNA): TGCAGCGCCAAAAAAGGACAGAACACTGAAGCTTTCTTT.

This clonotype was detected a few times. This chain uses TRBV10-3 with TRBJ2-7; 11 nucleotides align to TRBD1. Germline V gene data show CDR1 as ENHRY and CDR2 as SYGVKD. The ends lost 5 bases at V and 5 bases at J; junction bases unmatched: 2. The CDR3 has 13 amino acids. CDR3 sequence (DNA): TGTGCCATCAGTCGGACAGGGGGCGACGAGCAGTACTTC. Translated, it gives CAISRTGGDEQYF.